In this sample, the clone carrying this T cell receptor beta chain turned up once. These data belong to a study of CD8 T cells in Susac syndrome. Random hexamers primed reverse transcription of roughly 0.5 to 1 ug RNA. MiXCR, applied by TCRdb to the immunoSEQ multiplex PCR reads, yields one record per CDR3 protein. The sample lists more than 85,000 distinct CDR3 sequences; about 93% were seen once. The germline V gene encodes CDR1 LGHDT and CDR2 YNNKEL (reference sequence). The length of the CDR3 is 18 residues. V was shortened by 4 bases and J by 3 bases, with 24 bases between the two germline ends. The sample consisted of CD4+ T cells from PBMCs. This receptor was taken from a human donor with Susac syndrome. V is TRBV3-1 and J is TRBJ1-1, with D possibly matching TRBD1 (5 bases). CDR3 region: CASSPRGGRAGFYTEAFF. As DNA, the CDR3 is TGTGCCAGCAGCCCAAGGGGTGGCAGGGCAGGTTTTTACACTGAAGCTTTCTTT.